This entry lists 3 T cell receptor beta chains sequenced from one sample in a study of identical twins listed by TCRdb under 2016. Libraries were built with 5' RACE. The sequencer was an Illumina HiSeq 2000. TCRdb reran the public reads through fastp at Q25 and MiXCR, keeping productive beta chains. CDR3 protein sequences are deduplicated, and each keeps its most common genes and DNA. The sample table holds over 200,000 distinct CDR3 sequences, of which 5% to 7% were seen once. The ten largest make up about 14% of the sample. These same records also appear under a second study, on T cells expressing NK-cell markers.

Material: CD8+ T cells sorted from blood. These receptor sequences come from a young woman in good health.

This clonotype was seen many times. The chain combines TRBV27 with TRBJ1-1, with D possibly matching TRBD1 (6 bases). CDR1 is MNHEY, CDR2 SMNVEV, per germline (reference sequence). CDR3 size: 13 residues. V lost 5 bases, J lost 5 bases, and 12 bases lay in between. The CDR3 DNA is TGTGCCAGCAGTGACAGGATGGGGACTGAAGCTTTCTTT. It encodes CASSDRMGTEAFF.

The V call is TRBV20-1, the J call TRBJ2-2; possibly TRBD2 for D (6 bases). From germline, CDR1 is DFQATT and CDR2 SNEGSKA (reference sequence). V lost 5 bases, J lost 2 bases, and 12 bases lay in between. The CDR3 covers 14 residues. The CDR3 spells CSAWGTYNTGELFF. CDR3 bases: TGCAGTGCTTGGGGGACTTATAACACCGGGGAGCTGTTTTTT.

This chain links TRBV28 with TRBJ2-3; a possible D gene is TRBD2 (6 bases). The CDR3 runs to 15 residues. Per the germline V gene, CDR1 is MDHEN and CDR2 is SYDVKM. V dropped 3 bases and J dropped 0 bases, with 10 bases sitting between them. The CDR3 DNA follows: TGTGCCAGCAGTTTCCTGGGACTCAGCACAGATACGCAGTATTTT. Translated: CASSFLGLSTDTQYF.